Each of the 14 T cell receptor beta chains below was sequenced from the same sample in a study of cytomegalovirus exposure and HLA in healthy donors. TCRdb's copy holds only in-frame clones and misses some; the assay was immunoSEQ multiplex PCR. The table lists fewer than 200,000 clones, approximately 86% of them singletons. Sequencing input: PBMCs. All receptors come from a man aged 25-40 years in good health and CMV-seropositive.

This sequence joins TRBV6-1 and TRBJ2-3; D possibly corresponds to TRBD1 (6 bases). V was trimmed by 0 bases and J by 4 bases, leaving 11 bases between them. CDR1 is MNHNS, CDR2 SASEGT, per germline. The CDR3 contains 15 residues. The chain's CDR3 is CASSEAGRQADTQYF. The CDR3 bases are TGTGCCAGCAGTGAAGCGGGACGACAGGCAGATACGCAGTATTTT.

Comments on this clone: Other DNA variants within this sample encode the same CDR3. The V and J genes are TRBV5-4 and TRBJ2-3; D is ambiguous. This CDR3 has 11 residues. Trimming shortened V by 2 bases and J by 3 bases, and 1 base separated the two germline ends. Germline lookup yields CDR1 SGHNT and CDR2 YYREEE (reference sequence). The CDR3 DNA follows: TGTGCCAGCAGCTTTACAGATACGCAGTATTTT. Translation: CASSFTDTQYF. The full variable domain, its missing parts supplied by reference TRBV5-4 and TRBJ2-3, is ETGVTQSPTHLIKTRGQQVTLRCSSQSGHNTVSWYQQALGQGPQFIFQYYREEENGRGNFPPRFSGLQFPNYSSELNVNALELDDSALYLCASSFTDTQYFGPGTRLTVL.

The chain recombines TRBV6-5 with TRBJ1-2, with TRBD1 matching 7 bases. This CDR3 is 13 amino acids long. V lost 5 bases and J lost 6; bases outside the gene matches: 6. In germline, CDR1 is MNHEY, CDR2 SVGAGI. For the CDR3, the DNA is TGTGCCAGCAGTCTGACAGGGATCCATGGCTACACCTTC. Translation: CASSLTGIHGYTF.

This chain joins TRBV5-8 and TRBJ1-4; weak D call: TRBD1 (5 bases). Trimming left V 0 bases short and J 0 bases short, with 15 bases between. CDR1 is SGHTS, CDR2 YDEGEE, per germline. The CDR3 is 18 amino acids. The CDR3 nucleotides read TGTGCCAGCAGCTTGGTTGCCGGGGCGATCGCAACTAATGAAAAACTGTTTTTT. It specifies CASSLVAGAIATNEKLFF.

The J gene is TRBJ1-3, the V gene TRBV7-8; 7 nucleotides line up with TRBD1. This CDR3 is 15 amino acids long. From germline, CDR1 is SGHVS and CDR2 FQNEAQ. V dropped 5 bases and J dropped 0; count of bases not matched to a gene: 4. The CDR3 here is CASSSRDSSGNTIYF. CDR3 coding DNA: TGTGCCAGCAGCAGCCGGGACAGCTCTGGAAACACCATATATTTT.

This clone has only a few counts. As DNA, the CDR3 is TGTGCCAGCAGCTTAGGGGCGTCTCCTTCCTACGAGCAGTACTTC. This codes for CASSLGASPSYEQYF. This chain uses TRBV7-2 with TRBJ2-7; unclear D gene. Germline assignment: CDR1 SGHTA and CDR2 FQGNSA. This CDR3 is built from 15 residues. The germline V and J ends were trimmed by 1 base and 1 base, with 11 bases remaining between them.

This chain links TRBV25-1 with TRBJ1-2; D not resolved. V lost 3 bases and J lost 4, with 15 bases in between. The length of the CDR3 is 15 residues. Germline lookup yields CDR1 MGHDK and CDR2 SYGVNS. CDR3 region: CASSEEGGRLYGYTF. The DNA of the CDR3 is TGTGCCAGCAGTGAGGAGGGAGGGAGGCTCTATGGCTACACCTTC.

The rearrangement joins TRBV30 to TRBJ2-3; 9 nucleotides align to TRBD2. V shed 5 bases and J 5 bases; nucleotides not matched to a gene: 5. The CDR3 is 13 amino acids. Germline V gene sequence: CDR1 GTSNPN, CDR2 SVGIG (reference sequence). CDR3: CAWAGGPGDTQYF. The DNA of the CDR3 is TGTGCCTGGGCGGGGGGGCCAGGAGATACGCAGTATTTT.

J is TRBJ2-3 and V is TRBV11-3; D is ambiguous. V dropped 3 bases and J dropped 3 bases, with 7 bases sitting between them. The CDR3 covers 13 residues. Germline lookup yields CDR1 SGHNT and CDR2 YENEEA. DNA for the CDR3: TGTGCCAGCAGCTTCGCAAGGACAGATACGCAGTATTTT. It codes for CASSFARTDTQYF. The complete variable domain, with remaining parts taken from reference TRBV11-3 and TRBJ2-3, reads EAGVVQSPRYKIIEKKQPVAFWCNPISGHNTLYWYLQNLGQGPELLIRYENEEAVDDSQLPKDRFSAERLKGVDSTLKIQPAELGDSAVYLCASSFARTDTQYFGPGTRLTVL.

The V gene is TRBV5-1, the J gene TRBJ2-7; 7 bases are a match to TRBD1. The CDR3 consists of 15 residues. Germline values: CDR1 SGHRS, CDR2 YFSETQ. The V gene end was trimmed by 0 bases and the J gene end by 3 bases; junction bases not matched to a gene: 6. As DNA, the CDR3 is TGCGCCAGCAGCTTGGCCGAGGCAGGGGGCTACGAGCAGTACTTC. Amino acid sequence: CASSLAEAGGYEQYF.

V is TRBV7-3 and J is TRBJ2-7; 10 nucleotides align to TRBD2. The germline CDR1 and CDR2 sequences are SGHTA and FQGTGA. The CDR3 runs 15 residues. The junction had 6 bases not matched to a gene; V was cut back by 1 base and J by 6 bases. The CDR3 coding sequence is TGTGCCAGCAGCTTAATCGCTAGCGGGAGTCCCGAGCAGTACTTC. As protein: CASSLIASGSPEQYF.

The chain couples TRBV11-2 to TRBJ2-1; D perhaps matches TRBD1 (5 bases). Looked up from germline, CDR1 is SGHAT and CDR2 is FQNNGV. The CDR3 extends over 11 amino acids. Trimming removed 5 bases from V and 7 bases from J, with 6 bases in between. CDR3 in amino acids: CASSKGNEQFF. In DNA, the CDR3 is TGTGCCAGCAGCAAGGGGAATGAGCAGTTCTTC.

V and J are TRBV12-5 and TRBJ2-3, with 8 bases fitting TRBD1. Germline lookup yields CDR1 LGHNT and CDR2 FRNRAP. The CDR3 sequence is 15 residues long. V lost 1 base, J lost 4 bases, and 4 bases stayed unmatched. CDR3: CASGLGGTGPDTQYF. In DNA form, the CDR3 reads TGTGCTAGTGGTTTGGGCGGGACAGGCCCAGATACGCAGTATTTT.

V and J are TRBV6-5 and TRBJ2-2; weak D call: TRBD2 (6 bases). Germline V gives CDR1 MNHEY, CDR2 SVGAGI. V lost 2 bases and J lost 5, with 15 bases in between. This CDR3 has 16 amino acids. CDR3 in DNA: TGTGCCAGCAGTTACAGGGCGGAGCGGGCGACCGGGGAGCTGTTTTTT. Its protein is CASSYRAERATGELFF.